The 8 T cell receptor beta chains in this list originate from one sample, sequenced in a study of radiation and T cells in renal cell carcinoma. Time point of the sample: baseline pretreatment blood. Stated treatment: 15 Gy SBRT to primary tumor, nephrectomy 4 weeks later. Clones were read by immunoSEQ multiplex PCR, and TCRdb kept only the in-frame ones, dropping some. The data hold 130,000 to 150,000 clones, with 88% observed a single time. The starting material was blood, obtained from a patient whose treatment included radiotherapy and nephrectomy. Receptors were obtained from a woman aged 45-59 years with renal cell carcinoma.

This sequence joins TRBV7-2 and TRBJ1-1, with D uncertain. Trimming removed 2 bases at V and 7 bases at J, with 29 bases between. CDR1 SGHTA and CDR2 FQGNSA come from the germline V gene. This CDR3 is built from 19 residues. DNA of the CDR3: TGTGCCAGCAGCTTATCACGTGCGTTTATCGCCAGCCGGTCGAGTGAAGCTTTCTTT. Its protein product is CASSLSRAFIASRSSEAFF.

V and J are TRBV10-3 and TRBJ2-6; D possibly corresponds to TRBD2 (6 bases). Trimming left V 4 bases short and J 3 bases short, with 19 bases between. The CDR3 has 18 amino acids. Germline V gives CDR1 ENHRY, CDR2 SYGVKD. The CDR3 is CAISGTGGGADGANVLTF. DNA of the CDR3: TGTGCCATCAGTGGAACGGGCGGCGGGGCTGATGGGGCCAACGTCCTGACTTTC.

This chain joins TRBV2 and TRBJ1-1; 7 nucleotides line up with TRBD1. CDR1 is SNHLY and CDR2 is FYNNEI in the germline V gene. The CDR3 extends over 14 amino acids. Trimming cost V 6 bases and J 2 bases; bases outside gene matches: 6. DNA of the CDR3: TGTGCCAGCAGAGAGGGGGCCCCAAACACTGAAGCTTTCTTT. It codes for CASREGAPNTEAFF.

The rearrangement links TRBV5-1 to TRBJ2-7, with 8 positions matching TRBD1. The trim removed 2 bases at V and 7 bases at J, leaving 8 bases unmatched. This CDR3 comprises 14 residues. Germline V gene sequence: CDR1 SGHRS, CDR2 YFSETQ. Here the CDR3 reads CASSLPGQGIEQYF. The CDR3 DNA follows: TGCGCCAGCAGCTTACCTGGACAGGGTATTGAGCAGTACTTC.

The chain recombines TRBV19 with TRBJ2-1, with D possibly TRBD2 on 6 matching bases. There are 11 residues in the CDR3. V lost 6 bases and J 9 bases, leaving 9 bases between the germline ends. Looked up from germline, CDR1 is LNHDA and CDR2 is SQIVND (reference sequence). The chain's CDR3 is CASRRGSEQFF. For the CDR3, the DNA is TGTGCCAGTAGGCGGGGAAGTGAGCAGTTCTTC. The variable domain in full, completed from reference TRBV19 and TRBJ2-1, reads DGGITQSPKYLFRKEGQNVTLSCEQNLNHDAMYWYRQDPGQGLRLIYYSQIVNDFQKGDIAEGYSVSREKKESFPLTVTSAQKNPTAFYLCASRRGSEQFFGPGTRLTVL.

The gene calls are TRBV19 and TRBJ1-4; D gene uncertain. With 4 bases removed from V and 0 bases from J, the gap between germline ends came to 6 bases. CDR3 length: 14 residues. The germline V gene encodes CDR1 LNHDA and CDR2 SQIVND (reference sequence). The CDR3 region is CASSTGPTNEKLFF. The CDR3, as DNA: TGTGCCAGTAGTACAGGACCAACTAATGAAAAACTGTTTTTT.

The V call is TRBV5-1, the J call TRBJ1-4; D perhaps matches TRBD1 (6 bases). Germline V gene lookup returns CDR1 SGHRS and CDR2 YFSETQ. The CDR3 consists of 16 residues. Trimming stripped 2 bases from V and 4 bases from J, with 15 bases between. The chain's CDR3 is CASSFGVQGFNEKLFF. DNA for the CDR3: TGCGCCAGCAGCTTCGGCGTACAGGGATTTAATGAAAAACTGTTTTTT.

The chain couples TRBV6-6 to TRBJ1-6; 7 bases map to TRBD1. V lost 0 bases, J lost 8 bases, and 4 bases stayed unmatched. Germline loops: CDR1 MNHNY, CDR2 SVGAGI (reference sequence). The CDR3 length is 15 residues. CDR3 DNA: TGTGCCAGCAGTTACTCCGACAGGGATGATTCACCCCTCCACTTT. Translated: CASSYSDRDDSPLHF.